A single sample is the source of the 26 T cell receptor beta chains below, sequenced in a study of beta chain features in type 1 diabetes. Study-wide findings and caveats: In every one of the four CD4+ subsets, TCRB CDR3s were moderately but significantly shorter in Type 1 diabetes patients.

No antigens are known for them. Expressed TCRB transcripts got sequenced, as all isolated RNA was reverse transcribed. The table came from immunoSEQ multiplex PCR; TCRdb's copy has only in-frame clones and leaves some out. The profile shows 150,000 to 190,000 clones, about 9.4% of them singletons. Sequenced: central memory CD4+ T cells from blood. These receptors were collected from a man aged 25 to 40 with type 1 diabetes.

This clone was observed a few times. This chain joins TRBV9 and TRBJ2-2; D is undetermined. Germline V lookup: CDR1 SGDLS, CDR2 YYNGEE. CDR3 size: 13 residues. V was trimmed by 4 bases and J by 4 bases, leaving 8 bases between them. The CDR3 DNA reads as TGTGCCAGCAGCTCCCAGGTCACCGGGGAGCTGTTTTTT. This encodes CASSSQVTGELFF.

The rearrangement joins TRBV7-3 to TRBJ2-4, with TRBD1 identical over 8 bases. The CDR3 covers 15 residues. Germline V gene data show CDR1 as SGHTA and CDR2 as FQGTGA. V lost 5 bases, J lost 3 bases, and 6 bases stayed unmatched. CDR3 coding DNA: TGTGCCAGCAGCCCAGGACAGGGTTTCAAAAACATTCAGTACTTC. Its translation is CASSPGQGFKNIQYF.

This clone was detected once. The chain has TRBV6-5 and TRBJ2-3; 7 nucleotides align to TRBD2. The J segment lost 9 bases and the V segment lost 7 bases, leaving 7 bases of the junction unmatched. There are 12 residues in the CDR3. CDR1 and CDR2 from the germline V gene are MNHEY and SVGAGI. The CDR3 DNA reads as TGTGCCAGCAATGATCTCGGGAGGACGCAGTATTTT. Translated: CASNDLGRTQYF.

The V gene is TRBV5-1, the J gene TRBJ1-5, with D perhaps TRBD1 (5 bases). Germline V gives CDR1 SGHRS, CDR2 YFSETQ. CDR3 length equals 15 residues. Trimming stripped 4 bases from V and 0 bases from J, with 11 bases between. The CDR3: CASSIGAGSNQPQHF. The CDR3 coding sequence is TGCGCCAGCAGCATAGGGGCAGGTAGCAATCAGCCCCAGCATTTT.

This clone occurred a few times. This sequence joins TRBV28 and TRBJ2-5; TRBD1 might be the D (5 bases). V dropped 3 bases and J dropped 0 bases, with 8 bases sitting between them. Germline CDR1 MDHEN, CDR2 SYDVKM. The CDR3 runs to 14 residues. CDR3 nucleotide sequence: TGTGCCAGCAGTTTGCCCAGGGACCAAGAGACCCAGTACTTC. Protein sequence: CASSLPRDQETQYF.

This clone turned up a few times. CDR3 nucleotide sequence: TGCGCCAGCAGCTTGGGTGGCGGACCTCGCGGGGAGCAGTACTTC. This sequence encodes CASSLGGGPRGEQYF. The V call is TRBV5-1, the J call TRBJ2-7; possible D gene TRBD2, 5 bases. Germline CDR1 is SGHRS and CDR2 is YFSETQ. V lost 0 bases, J lost 7 bases, and 17 bases lay in between. The length of the CDR3 is 15 residues.

This clone appeared a few times. The chain couples TRBV4-2 to TRBJ2-7, with D maybe TRBD1 (7 bases). Trimming took off 2 bases at V and 5 bases at J, with 13 bases between the two ends. The CDR3 contains 14 residues. The V gene's germline CDR1 is LGHNA and CDR2 YNFKEQ. The CDR3 sequence: CASSQHDREDEQYF. CDR3 nucleotide sequence: TGTGCCAGCAGCCAACACGACAGGGAGGACGAGCAGTACTTC.

This chain connects TRBV5-1 to TRBJ2-5, with TRBD2 identical over 10 bases. Germline trimming cut 4 bases from V and 3 bases from J; bases unmatched to any gene: 3. This CDR3 spans 14 amino acids. The germline V gene encodes CDR1 SGHRS and CDR2 YFSETQ. CDR3 sequence (DNA): TGCGCCAGCAGCCTTCTAGCGGGAGAAGAGACCCAGTACTTC. Translated: CASSLLAGEETQYF.

This clone was seen more than once but under ten times. V is TRBV10-3 and J is TRBJ2-7, with D perhaps TRBD2 (5 bases). CDR3 length: 12 amino acids. Germline loops: CDR1 ENHRY, CDR2 SYGVKD. Trimming took 4 bases from V and 5 from J, leaving 9 bases between them. The CDR3 is CAISGASHEQYF. In nucleotides, the CDR3 is TGTGCCATCAGTGGGGCTAGCCACGAGCAGTACTTC.

V usage is TRBV7-2 and J usage is TRBJ2-5; D not certain. Germline assignment: CDR1 SGHTA and CDR2 FQGNSA. V lost 4 bases to trimming and J lost 3 bases, with 3 bases between them. This CDR3 is 11 amino acids long. The CDR3 sequence is CASSSEETQYF. The CDR3 DNA follows: TGTGCCAGCAGCTCCGAAGAGACCCAGTACTTC.

About this clone itself: A read error may produce the germline difference seen at one junction end. V gene TRBV4-3 combines with J gene TRBJ2-5; TRBD2 aligns across 8 bases. The CDR3 is 14 amino acids. The germline V gene encodes CDR1 LGHNA and CDR2 YSLEER. The CDR3 protein is CASSQDWSSGSVNF. As DNA, the CDR3 is TGCGCCAGCAGCCAAGATTGGTCTAGCGGGTCCGTTAACTTC.

The chain combines TRBV5-1 with TRBJ1-2; 7 nucleotides align to TRBD1. The CDR3 has 12 residues. The trim removed 7 bases at V and 2 bases at J, leaving 2 bases unmatched. Germline V gives CDR1 SGHRS, CDR2 YFSETQ. The CDR3, as DNA: TGCGCCAGCGGACAGGACAACTATGGCTACACCTTC. This codes for CASGQDNYGYTF.

The V call is TRBV7-9, the J call TRBJ1-4; TRBD1 might be the D (5 bases). The CDR3 contains 14 residues. The V end was cut by 2 bases, the J end by 7 bases, with 11 bases between. Germline CDR1 is SEHNR and CDR2 is FQNEAQ (reference sequence). DNA for the CDR3: TGTGCCAGCAGCTTACAGGGCTCAGGTGAAAAACTGTTTTTT. Amino acids: CASSLQGSGEKLFF.

The V gene is TRBV5-4, the J gene TRBJ2-5, with D unresolved. This CDR3 spans 15 amino acids. Trimming cost V 4 bases and J 4 bases, with 17 bases left between them. Per the germline V gene, CDR1 is SGHNT and CDR2 is YYREEE (reference sequence). CDR3 protein: CASSLPPGERETQYF. The DNA of the CDR3 is TGTGCCAGCAGCCTACCCCCAGGTGAAAGAGAGACCCAGTACTTC.

The rearrangement links TRBV28 to TRBJ2-7; 12 nucleotides agree with TRBD1. Germline V gene lookup returns CDR1 MDHEN and CDR2 SYDVKM. Trimming removed 11 bases from V and 4 bases from J; junction bases left unmatched: 6. The CDR3 length is 13 residues. CDR3 region: CAVRGQGAYEQYF. CDR3 bases: TGTGCCGTCCGGGGACAGGGGGCGTACGAGCAGTACTTC.

This clone has a handful of counts. The rearrangement uses TRBV7-3 and TRBJ2-3; D is possibly TRBD2 (5 bases). The CDR3 has 12 amino acids. Trimming took off 3 bases at V and 9 bases at J, with 10 bases between the two ends. The germline gives CDR1 SGHTA, CDR2 FQGTGA. The CDR3: CASSFRAGTQYF. The DNA of the CDR3 is TGTGCCAGCAGCTTTAGGGCGGGCACGCAGTATTTT.

The J gene is TRBJ2-1, the V gene TRBV7-2, with D perhaps matching TRBD1 (5 bases). The CDR3 extends over 16 amino acids. V lost 1 base, J lost 7 bases, and 17 bases lay in between. Germline V gene lookup returns CDR1 SGHTA and CDR2 FQGNSA. The CDR3 sequence is CASSLGGQLIGNEQFF. For the CDR3, the DNA is TGTGCCAGCAGCTTAGGAGGACAATTGATAGGGAATGAGCAGTTCTTC.

The rearrangement links TRBV6-6 to TRBJ2-1, with 12 nucleotides matching TRBD2. V dropped 8 bases and J dropped 5; count of bases not matched to a gene: 1. The CDR3 is 13 residues long. From germline, CDR1 is MNHNY and CDR2 SVGAGI (reference sequence). CDR3 region: CASRLAGDNEQFF. CDR3 nucleotides: TGTGCCAGCCGACTAGCGGGAGACAATGAGCAGTTCTTC.

This clone was counted between two and nine times. The chain couples TRBV7-3 to TRBJ2-1; maybe TRBD2 (6 bases). The CDR3 extends over 12 amino acids. V lost 1 base and J 10 bases, leaving 8 bases between the germline ends. Germline values: CDR1 SGHTA, CDR2 FQGTGA. The CDR3 DNA sequence: TGTGCCAGCAGCTTAATGGGAGGCGAGCAGTTCTTC. Encoded protein: CASSLMGGEQFF. Using reference TRBV7-3 and TRBJ2-1 for the parts outside the CDR3, the full variable domain is GAGVSQTPSNKVTEKGKYVELRCDPISGHTALYWYRQSLGQGPEFLIYFQGTGAADDSGLPNDRFFAVRPEGSVSTLKIQRTERGDSAVYLCASSLMGGEQFFGPGTRLTVL.

The chain carries TRBV4-2 and TRBJ2-6, with D perhaps TRBD1 (6 bases). Germline CDR1 is LGHNA and CDR2 is YNFKEQ. V was shortened by 4 bases and J by 6 bases, with 19 bases between the two germline ends. The length of the CDR3 is 17 residues. The CDR3 loop reads CASSLSGATLEANVLTF. The CDR3 bases are TGTGCCAGCAGCCTTTCAGGGGCCACTTTGGAGGCCAACGTCCTGACTTTC.

The chain recombines TRBV5-1 with TRBJ1-5; 7 bases fit TRBD1. This CDR3 contains 15 residues. Germline V gene data show CDR1 as SGHRS and CDR2 as YFSETQ. V was clipped by 0 bases and J by 3 bases; unmatched bases: 3. The CDR3 loop is CASSLGGQANQPQHF. The CDR3 nucleotides read TGCGCCAGCAGCTTGGGAGGACAGGCCAATCAGCCCCAGCATTTT.

This clone was detected only a few times. The chain links TRBV7-2 to TRBJ1-1; D is possibly TRBD1 (6 bases). Germline-derived CDR1 and CDR2 are SGHTA and FQGNSA. The CDR3 runs to 13 residues. V lost 7 bases to trimming and J lost 0 bases, with 9 bases between them. Here the CDR3 reads CASNGQLNTEAFF. In DNA form, the CDR3 reads TGTGCCAGCAACGGACAGCTGAACACTGAAGCTTTCTTT. Full variable domain (remainder filled in from reference TRBV7-2 and TRBJ1-1): GAGVSQSPSNKVTEKGKDVELRCDPISGHTALYWYRQSLGQGLEFLIYFQGNSAPDKSGLPSDRFSAERTGGSVSTLTIQRTQQEDSAVYLCASNGQLNTEAFFGQGTRLTVV.

This clone was seen only a few times. The V and J genes are TRBV7-3 and TRBJ2-5, with D uncertain. The ends were cut back, 2 bases at V and 5 bases at J, with 9 bases in the middle. Germline CDR1 is SGHTA and CDR2 is FQGTGA. The CDR3 is 13 residues long. DNA for the CDR3: TGTGCCAGCAGCTTACCCCCTTCCGAGACCCAGTACTTC. Translation: CASSLPPSETQYF. The full variable domain, its missing parts supplied by reference TRBV7-3 and TRBJ2-5, is GAGVSQTPSNKVTEKGKYVELRCDPISGHTALYWYRQSLGQGPEFLIYFQGTGAADDSGLPNDRFFAVRPEGSVSTLKIQRTERGDSAVYLCASSLPPSETQYFGPGTRLLVL.

The DNA for the CDR3 is TGCGCCAGCAGCTTCCTAGCAGAGACAGATACGCAGTATTTT. Translation gives CASSFLAETDTQYF. The chain links TRBV5-1 to TRBJ2-3, with D possibly being TRBD2 (5 bases). With 2 bases removed from V and 3 bases from J, the gap between germline ends came to 10 bases. The CDR3 length is 14 residues. Germline CDR1 and CDR2: SGHRS and YFSETQ. The full variable domain, its missing parts supplied by reference TRBV5-1 and TRBJ2-3, is KAGVTQTPRYLIKTRGQQVTLSCSPISGHRSVSWYQQTPGQGLQFLFEYFSETQRNKGNFPGRFSGRQFSNSRSEMNVSTLELGDSALYLCASSFLAETDTQYFGPGTRLTVL.

The chain carries TRBV28 and TRBJ1-1; tentatively, D is TRBD1 (6 bases). CDR1 MDHEN and CDR2 SYDVKM come from the germline V gene. The CDR3 extends over 13 amino acids. Trimming cost V 8 bases and J 1 base, with 11 bases left between them. The CDR3 DNA reads as TGTGCCAGCTTCCGACAGGCGAACACTGAAGCTTTCTTT. Amino acid sequence: CASFRQANTEAFF.

This chain links TRBV4-2 with TRBJ1-2, with D possibly TRBD1 on 5 matching bases. The CDR3 loop spans 14 amino acids. V was pared by 4 bases and J by 3 bases, with 12 bases between. From germline, CDR1 is LGHNA and CDR2 YNFKEQ. The CDR3 DNA sequence: TGTGCCAGCAGCCCAGAGACAGTAGACTATGGCTACACCTTC. It is translated as CASSPETVDYGYTF.